This T cell receptor beta chain was sequenced for a study of control samples from healthy donors and cancer patients. This CDR3 comprises 17 residues. The V gene's germline CDR1 is WNHNN and CDR2 SYGVQD (reference sequence). Unmatched junction bases numbered 12, after V lost 10 bases and J lost 5 bases. The assay was immunoSEQ multiplex PCR, and TCRdb's table has in-frame clones only and misses some. The table shows 70,000 to 100,000 clones, with 70% to 90% occurring only once. The table lists this clone with a count of one. This sequence originates from a woman in her sixties with head and neck cancer. The sequencing sample was made of PBMCs. The rearrangement uses TRBV10-1 and TRBJ2-1; 15 bases match TRBD2. The CDR3 is CATEKGLAGGPDNEQFF. The CDR3, as DNA: TGCGCCACCGAAAAAGGACTAGCGGGAGGGCCAGACAATGAGCAGTTCTTC.